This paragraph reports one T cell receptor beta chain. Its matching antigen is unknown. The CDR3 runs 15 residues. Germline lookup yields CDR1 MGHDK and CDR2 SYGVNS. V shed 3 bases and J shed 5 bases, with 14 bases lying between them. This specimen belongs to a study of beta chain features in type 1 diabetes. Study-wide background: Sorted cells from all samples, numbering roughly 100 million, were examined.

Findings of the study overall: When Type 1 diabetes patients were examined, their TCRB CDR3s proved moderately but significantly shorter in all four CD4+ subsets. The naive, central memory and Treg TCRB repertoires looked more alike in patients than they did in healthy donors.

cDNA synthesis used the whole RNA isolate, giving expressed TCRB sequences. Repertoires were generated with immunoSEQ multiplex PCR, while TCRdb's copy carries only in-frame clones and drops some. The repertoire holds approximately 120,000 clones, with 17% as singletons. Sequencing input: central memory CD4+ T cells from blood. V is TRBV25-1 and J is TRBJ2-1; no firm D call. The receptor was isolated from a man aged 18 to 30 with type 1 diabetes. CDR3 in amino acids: CASSEPGGGDNEQFF. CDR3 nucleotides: TGTGCCAGCAGTGAGCCGGGCGGCGGAGACAATGAGCAGTTCTTC.